These T cell receptor beta chains were read from a single sample in a study of T cells in Graves' hyperthyroidism and ophthalmopathy. TCRdb called the multiplex PCR reads again in MiXCR, with one record for every CDR3 protein. The sample lists approximately 400,000 distinct CDR3 sequences, about 14% occurring once. The specimen was blood. The receptors here all came from a woman aged 30 to 39 with Graves' ophthalmopathy. The CDR3 runs from the conserved cysteine through the conserved F or W. A D gene is named only where the DNA matches it firmly. Clone size appears in some rows only: once, few, many, or a class for an expanded clone.

cdr3_length: 15
d_call: TRBD2
j_call: TRBJ2-5
v_call: TRBV20-1
clone_size: .
cdr3_aa: CSASGTSGDQETQYF
cdr3_nt: TGCAGTGCTAGTGGGACTAGCGGGGACCAAGAGACCCAGTACTTC

cdr3_length: 13
d_call: .
j_call: TRBJ2-3
v_call: TRBV7-3
clone_size: .
cdr3_aa: CASSLEPPDTQYF
cdr3_nt: TGTGCCAGCAGCTTAGAACCACCAGATACGCAGTATTTT

cdr3_length: 16
d_call: .
j_call: TRBJ2-3
v_call: TRBV28
clone_size: .
cdr3_aa: CASSSRMDSSTDTQYF
cdr3_nt: TGTGCCAGCAGTTCCCGCATGGACAGTAGCACAGATACGCAGTATTTT

cdr3_length: 12
d_call: .
j_call: TRBJ2-7
v_call: TRBV6-1
clone_size: .
cdr3_aa: CAASSSGGQQYF
cdr3_nt: TGTGCCGCCTCGAGCTCCGGGGGGCAGCAGTACTTC

cdr3_length: 14
d_call: .
j_call: TRBJ1-5
v_call: TRBV19
clone_size: .
cdr3_aa: CASRLLFSNQPQHF
cdr3_nt: TGTGCCAGTCGGCTCCTTTTTAGCAATCAGCCCCAGCATTTT

cdr3_length: 13
d_call: .
j_call: TRBJ2-1
v_call: TRBV5-5
clone_size: .
cdr3_aa: CASSVTGVDEQFF
cdr3_nt: TGTGCCAGCAGCGTGACAGGCGTCGATGAGCAGTTCTTC

cdr3_length: 11
d_call: .
j_call: TRBJ2-1
v_call: TRBV2
clone_size: many
cdr3_aa: CASSETYDEFF
cdr3_nt: TGTGCCAGCAGTGAGACGTACGACGAGTTCTTC

cdr3_length: 13
d_call: .
j_call: TRBJ2-7
v_call: TRBV4-1
clone_size: many
cdr3_aa: CASSQDSSYEQYF
cdr3_nt: TGCGCCAGCAGCCAAGACAGCTCCTACGAGCAGTACTTC

cdr3_length: 16
d_call: TRBD1
j_call: TRBJ1-1
v_call: TRBV2
clone_size: many
cdr3_aa: CASMRQGVSSYTEAFF
cdr3_nt: TGTGCCAGCATGCGACAGGGTGTATCTTCTTACACTGAAGCTTTCTTT

cdr3_length: 17
d_call: .
j_call: TRBJ2-7
v_call: TRBV7-9
clone_size: .
cdr3_aa: CASSLARGRASSYEQYF
cdr3_nt: TGTGCCAGCAGCTTAGCCCGGGGCAGGGCGAGCTCCTACGAGCAGTACTTC

cdr3_length: 13
d_call: .
j_call: TRBJ2-7
v_call: TRBV6-1
clone_size: many
cdr3_aa: CASTERKNYEQYF
cdr3_nt: TGTGCCAGCACCGAGCGGAAAAACTACGAGCAGTACTTC

cdr3_length: 15
d_call: .
j_call: TRBJ2-1
v_call: TRBV5-5
clone_size: many
cdr3_aa: CASKEGSWSYNEQFF
cdr3_nt: TGTGCCAGCAAAGAGGGGTCTTGGTCCTACAATGAGCAGTTCTTC

cdr3_length: 15
d_call: TRBD1
j_call: TRBJ1-1
v_call: TRBV14
clone_size: many
cdr3_aa: CASSLRQGTSTEAFF
cdr3_nt: TGTGCCAGCAGCCTTCGACAGGGAACATCCACTGAAGCTTTCTTT

cdr3_length: 14
d_call: TRBD1
j_call: TRBJ2-7
v_call: TRBV27
clone_size: many
cdr3_aa: CASSRTGEPYEQYF
cdr3_nt: TGTGCCAGCAGTAGGACAGGGGAACCCTACGAGCAGTACTTC

cdr3_length: 12
d_call: .
j_call: TRBJ2-5
v_call: TRBV20-1
clone_size: .
cdr3_aa: CSASPTQETQYF
cdr3_nt: TGCAGTGCTAGTCCCACTCAAGAGACCCAGTACTTC

cdr3_length: 20
d_call: .
j_call: TRBJ2-3
v_call: TRBV28
clone_size: .
cdr3_aa: CASSGPQGIVGTGAHSTQYF
cdr3_nt: TGTGCCAGCAGTGGACCACAGGGTATAGTGGGGACCGGGGCACATAGTACGCAGTATTTT

cdr3_length: 15
d_call: .
j_call: TRBJ1-1
v_call: TRBV27
clone_size: many
cdr3_aa: CASSSRGRRYTEAFF
cdr3_nt: TGTGCCAGCAGTTCCCGGGGGCGCCGGTACACTGAAGCTTTCTTT

cdr3_length: 16
d_call: TRBD1
j_call: TRBJ1-1
v_call: TRBV7-9
clone_size: .
cdr3_aa: CASSLEGAGLRTESFF
cdr3_nt: TGTGCCAGCAGCTTAGAGGGGGCCGGACTCCGGACTGAATCTTTCTTT

cdr3_length: 13
d_call: TRBD1
j_call: TRBJ2-1
v_call: TRBV7-2
clone_size: few
cdr3_aa: CASSPGQGDEQFF
cdr3_nt: TGTGCCAGCAGCCCCGGACAGGGGGATGAGCAGTTCTTC

cdr3_length: 12
d_call: .
j_call: TRBJ1-1
v_call: TRBV6-1
clone_size: few
cdr3_aa: CASRGWDTEAFF
cdr3_nt: TGTGCCAGCAGGGGGTGGGACACTGAAGCTTTCTTT

cdr3_length: 12
d_call: .
j_call: TRBJ2-1
v_call: TRBV20-1
clone_size: many
cdr3_aa: CSARGYYNEQFF
cdr3_nt: TGCAGTGCGAGGGGGTATTACAATGAGCAGTTCTTC

cdr3_length: 14
d_call: .
j_call: TRBJ1-6
v_call: TRBV6-1
clone_size: few
cdr3_aa: CASSQKIDNSPLHF
cdr3_nt: TGTGCCAGCAGTCAGAAAATTGACAATTCACCCCTCCACTTT